The 19 T cell receptor beta chains presented below share a single source sample, sequenced in a study of control samples from healthy donors and cancer patients. Clones were sequenced by immunoSEQ multiplex PCR, and TCRdb holds only the in-frame ones, with some missing. This sample yields approximately 130,000 clones, of which more than 75% are seen a single time; around an eighth belongs to the top ten. Sequenced: blood. These receptors were taken from a man aged 25 to 40 in good health.

This chain links TRBV24-1 with TRBJ2-3, with TRBD2 identical over 7 bases. CDR1 KGHDR and CDR2 SFDVKD come from the germline V gene. V dropped 1 base and J dropped 2; count of bases not matched to a gene: 5. There are 16 residues in the CDR3. CDR3 sequence: CATSDFPRGITDTQYF. CDR3 DNA: TGTGCCACCAGTGATTTCCCGCGGGGGATCACAGATACGCAGTATTTT.

This chain joins TRBV18 and TRBJ1-1; a possible D gene is TRBD1 (5 bases). The CDR3 is made up of 18 amino acids. The germline CDR1 and CDR2 sequences are KGHSH and LQKENI. V was cut by 3 bases and J by 0 bases, with 20 bases left in between. CDR3 DNA sequence: TGTGCCAGCTCACCGGTCAGTTTGTCGGGACGGATGAACACTGAAGCTTTCTTT. Translated: CASSPVSLSGRMNTEAFF.

This clone appeared many times. V usage is TRBV7-3 and J usage is TRBJ1-2, with 7 bases identical to TRBD1. CDR3 size: 13 residues. After removal of 5 bases from V and 8 bases from J, the junction contained 8 bases not matched to a gene. Germline loops: CDR1 SGHTA, CDR2 FQGTGA. The CDR3 protein is CASSDQTGKGYTF. CDR3 DNA sequence: TGTGCCAGCAGCGACCAGACAGGGAAGGGCTACACCTTC.

This clone was counted between two and nine times. V is TRBV12-3 or TRBV12-4 and J is TRBJ1-1; no reliable D call. The V end was cut by 6 bases, the J end by 2 bases, with 4 bases between. This CDR3 contains 11 residues. The chain's CDR3 is CASRHNTEAFF. CDR3 coding DNA: TGTGCCAGCAGGCACAACACTGAAGCTTTCTTT.

V gene TRBV4-1 combines with J gene TRBJ1-4; D not resolved. Per germline, CDR1 MGHRA and CDR2 YSYEKL. V was pared by 3 bases and J by 1 base, with 15 bases between. There are 17 residues in the CDR3. In DNA form, the CDR3 reads TGCGCCAGCAGCCAGGATTCCCGACCAAGAACTAATGAAAAACTGTTTTTT. Protein: CASSQDSRPRTNEKLFF.

This clone showed up just once. The chain couples TRBV29-1 to TRBJ2-2; no firm D call. The CDR3 sequence is 15 residues long. With 4 bases removed from V and 0 bases from J, the gap between germline ends came to 12 bases. Germline V gene lookup returns CDR1 SQVTM and CDR2 ANQGSEA. CDR3 bases: TGCAGCGTTGTAGGCTCGCGGTCGAACACCGGGGAGCTGTTTTTT. This sequence encodes CSVVGSRSNTGELFF.

The chain is built from TRBV5-1 and TRBJ1-1, with unresolved D. This CDR3 is 14 amino acids long. V lost 7 bases and J lost 3, with 16 bases in between. Germline V CDR1 and CDR2: SGHRS, YFSETQ. The CDR3 sequence is CASGDAIRDTEAFF. CDR3 DNA: TGCGCCAGCGGAGACGCTATAAGAGACACTGAAGCTTTCTTT.

The chain has TRBV2 and TRBJ1-3, with TRBD1 matching 7 bases. Germline V CDR1 and CDR2: SNHLY, FYNNEI. The ends lost 6 bases at V and 0 bases at J; junction bases unmatched: 11. There are 17 residues in the CDR3. The CDR3 region is CASSINGQASSGNTIYF. CDR3 nucleotides: TGTGCCAGCAGCATAAACGGACAGGCCTCCTCTGGAAACACCATATATTTT. The full variable domain, with the rest looked up from reference TRBV2 and TRBJ1-3, is EPEVTQTPSHQVTQMGQEVILRCVPISNHLYFYWYRQILGQKVEFLVSFYNNEISEKSEIFDDQFSVERPDGSNFTLKIRSTKLEDSAMYFCASSINGQASSGNTIYFGEGSWLTVV.

To note about this clone: The same CDR3 is also encoded by other DNA sequences in this sample. The J gene is TRBJ2-2, the V gene TRBV11-3; no definite D call. With 1 base removed from V and 4 bases from J, the gap between germline ends came to 4 bases. The V gene's germline CDR1 is SGHNT and CDR2 YENEEA. The CDR3 consists of 13 residues. CDR3 residues: CASSLGGTGELFF. DNA of the CDR3: TGTGCCAGCAGCTTAGGGGGCACCGGGGAGCTGTTTTTT.

The chain uses TRBV29-1 and TRBJ1-4, with TRBD1 matching over 8 bases. Germline V gives CDR1 SQVTM, CDR2 ANQGSEA. J lost 4 bases, V lost 4 bases, and 5 bases had no gene match. This CDR3 has 14 residues. The CDR3 nucleotides are TGCAGCGTTGCGGACAGGGCGGTTAATGAAAAACTGTTTTTT. Amino acid sequence: CSVADRAVNEKLFF.

The chain carries TRBV5-6 and TRBJ1-4, with a tentative D call TRBD1 (5 bases). Trimming left V 6 bases short and J 4 bases short, with 13 bases between. Germline V gene data show CDR1 as SGHDT and CDR2 as YYEEEE. This CDR3 has 14 amino acids. CDR3 amino acids: CASTFGTVNEKLFF. CDR3 sequence (DNA): TGTGCCAGCACCTTTGGGACGGTTAATGAAAAACTGTTTTTT.

The chain uses TRBV7-2 and TRBJ1-2; maybe TRBD1 (5 bases). This CDR3 region has 14 residues. Trimming removed 4 bases at V and 8 bases at J, with 17 bases between. Germline lookup yields CDR1 SGHTA and CDR2 FQGNSA. This chain's CDR3 is CASSSNGGLGGYTF. CDR3 in DNA: TGTGCCAGCAGCTCGAACGGGGGATTAGGCGGCTACACCTTC.

The V and J genes are TRBV7-2 and TRBJ1-2; 12 bases align to TRBD1. This CDR3 is built from 16 residues. V lost 4 bases, J lost 8 bases, and 11 bases stayed unmatched. Per germline, CDR1 SGHTA and CDR2 FQGNSA. CDR3 amino acids: CASSSPGTGGLYGYTF. CDR3 DNA sequence: TGTGCCAGCAGCTCTCCCGGGACAGGGGGCTTGTACGGCTACACCTTC.

This chain connects TRBV25-1 to TRBJ2-7, with a possible D match to TRBD1 (5 bases). Germline V gene lookup returns CDR1 MGHDK and CDR2 SYGVNS. The CDR3 runs 14 residues. Trimming cost V 3 bases and J 6 bases, with 15 bases left between them. The CDR3 loop reads CASSEPQQVAEQYF. In DNA, the CDR3 is TGTGCCAGCAGTGAGCCACAACAGGTGGCCGAGCAGTACTTC.

The rearrangement joins TRBV11-3 to TRBJ2-2, with 9 positions matching TRBD1. This CDR3 has 15 residues. After removal of 6 bases from V and 5 bases from J, the junction contained 7 bases not matched to a gene. The germline CDR1 and CDR2 sequences are SGHNT and YENEEA. In nucleotides, the CDR3 is TGTGCCAGCAGTATGTGGGACAGGGATACCGGGGAGCTGTTTTTT. Amino acids: CASSMWDRDTGELFF.

CDR3 DNA sequence: TGCGCCAGCAGTGAAGGAGCAGTCCCCTACAATGAGCAGTTCTTC. Amino acids: CASSEGAVPYNEQFF. The V gene is TRBV10-1, the J gene TRBJ2-1, with unresolved D. V was clipped by 3 bases and J by 2 bases, with 11 bases between them. This CDR3 is 15 amino acids long. Germline V lookup: CDR1 WNHNN, CDR2 SYGVQD (reference sequence).

This clone was found a few times. V usage is TRBV6-5 and J usage is TRBJ1-2; no clear D. CDR1 MNHEY and CDR2 SVGAGI come from the germline V gene. Trimming removed 2 bases at V and 6 bases at J, with 10 bases between. The CDR3 loop spans 13 amino acids. This CDR3 reads CASSYRRSDGYTF. The CDR3 coding sequence is TGTGCCAGCAGTTACCGACGATCTGATGGCTACACCTTC.

This clone was seen a single time. The chain combines TRBV6-4 with TRBJ2-3; 7 bases align to TRBD2. Germline-derived CDR1 and CDR2 are MRHNA and SNTAGT. The CDR3 contains 16 residues. The V and J ends lost 0 bases and 8 bases, in that order; junction bases with no gene match: 11. CDR3 region: CASSDSSSGTWGTQYF. The CDR3 bases are TGTGCCAGCAGTGACTCGTCTAGCGGTACTTGGGGTACGCAGTATTTT.

The chain is built from TRBV2 and TRBJ2-1; 16 nucleotides line up with TRBD2. CDR1 and CDR2 (germline): SNHLY, FYNNEI. J was trimmed by 2 bases and V by 10 bases; bases with no gene match: 8. The CDR3 consists of 17 residues. DNA for the CDR3: TGTGCCATCTCCGAGGGACTAGCGGGGGGGACCTACAATGAGCAGTTCTTC. It codes for CAISEGLAGGTYNEQFF. Variable domain in full (rest from reference TRBV2 and TRBJ2-1): EPEVTQTPSHQVTQMGQEVILRCVPISNHLYFYWYRQILGQKVEFLVSFYNNEISEKSEIFDDQFSVERPDGSNFTLKIRSTKLEDSAMYFCAISEGLAGGTYNEQFFGPGTRLTVL.